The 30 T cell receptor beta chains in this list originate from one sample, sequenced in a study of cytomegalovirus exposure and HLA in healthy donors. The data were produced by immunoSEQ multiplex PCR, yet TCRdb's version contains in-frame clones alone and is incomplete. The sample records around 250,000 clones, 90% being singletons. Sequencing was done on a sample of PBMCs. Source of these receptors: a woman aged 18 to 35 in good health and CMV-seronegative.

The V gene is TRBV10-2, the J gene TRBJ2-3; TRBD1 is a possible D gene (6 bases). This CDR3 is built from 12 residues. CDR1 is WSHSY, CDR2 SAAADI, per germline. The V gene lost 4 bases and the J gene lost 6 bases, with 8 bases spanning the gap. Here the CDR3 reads CASSAQGDTQYF. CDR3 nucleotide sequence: TGCGCCAGCAGTGCCCAGGGGGATACGCAGTATTTT.

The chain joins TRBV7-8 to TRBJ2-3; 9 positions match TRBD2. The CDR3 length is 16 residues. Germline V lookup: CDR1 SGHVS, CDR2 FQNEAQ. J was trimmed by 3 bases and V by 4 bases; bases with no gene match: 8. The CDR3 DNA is TGTGCCAGCAGCTCTCCGCGGGGGGGTGGGACAGATACGCAGTATTTT. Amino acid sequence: CASSSPRGGGTDTQYF. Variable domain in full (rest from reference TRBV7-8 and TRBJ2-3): GAGVSQSPRYKVAKRGQDVALRCDPISGHVSLFWYQQALGQGPEFLTYFQNEAQLDKSGLPSDRFFAERPEGSVSTLKIQRTQQEDSAVYLCASSSPRGGGTDTQYFGPGTRLTVL.

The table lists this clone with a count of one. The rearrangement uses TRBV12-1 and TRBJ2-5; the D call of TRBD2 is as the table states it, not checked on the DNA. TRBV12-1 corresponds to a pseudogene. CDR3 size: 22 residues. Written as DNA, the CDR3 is TGTGCCAGCAGCTTTGGCAGTGCTTTGACTAGCGGGGGGGGCCAATACCAAGAGACCCAGTACTTC. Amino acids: CASSFGSALTSGGGQYQETQYF.

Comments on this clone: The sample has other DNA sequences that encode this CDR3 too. The CDR3 is CAWRTSGGTGELFF. The CDR3 DNA sequence: TGTGCCTGGAGGACTAGCGGGGGGACCGGGGAGCTGTTTTTT. The gene calls are TRBV30 and TRBJ2-2, with 13 bases lining up with TRBD2. CDR3 length equals 14 residues. J gave up 5 bases and V 3 bases, and 0 bases lay outside the gene matches. The V gene's germline CDR1 is GTSNPN and CDR2 SVGIG (reference sequence).

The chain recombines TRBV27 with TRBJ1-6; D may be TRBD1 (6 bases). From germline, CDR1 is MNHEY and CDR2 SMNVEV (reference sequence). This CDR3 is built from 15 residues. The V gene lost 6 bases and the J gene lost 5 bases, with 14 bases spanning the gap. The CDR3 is CASSSRQVDNSPLHF. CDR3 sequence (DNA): TGTGCCAGCAGCTCCCGACAGGTGGATAATTCACCCCTCCACTTT.

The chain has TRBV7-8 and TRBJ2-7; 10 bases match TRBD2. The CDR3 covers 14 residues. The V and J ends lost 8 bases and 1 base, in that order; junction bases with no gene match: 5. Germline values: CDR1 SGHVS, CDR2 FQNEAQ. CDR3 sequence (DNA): TGTGCCAGCTCGGGACTAGCGCCTTCCTACGAGCAGTACTTC. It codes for CASSGLAPSYEQYF. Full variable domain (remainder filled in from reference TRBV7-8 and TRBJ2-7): GAGVSQSPRYKVAKRGQDVALRCDPISGHVSLFWYQQALGQGPEFLTYFQNEAQLDKSGLPSDRFFAERPEGSVSTLKIQRTQQEDSAVYLCASSGLAPSYEQYFGPGTRLTVT.

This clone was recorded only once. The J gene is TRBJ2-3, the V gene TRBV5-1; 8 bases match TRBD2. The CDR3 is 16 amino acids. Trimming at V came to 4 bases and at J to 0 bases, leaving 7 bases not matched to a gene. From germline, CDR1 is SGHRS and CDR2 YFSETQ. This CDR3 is CASSQGTSGSTDTQYF. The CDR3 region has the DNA TGCGCCAGCAGCCAAGGAACTAGCGGAAGCACAGATACGCAGTATTTT.

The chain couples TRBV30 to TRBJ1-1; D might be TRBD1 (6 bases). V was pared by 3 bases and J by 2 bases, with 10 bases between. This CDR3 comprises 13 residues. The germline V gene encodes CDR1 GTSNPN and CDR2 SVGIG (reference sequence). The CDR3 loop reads CAWSLQGNTEAFF. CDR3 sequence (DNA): TGTGCCTGGAGCTTACAGGGAAACACTGAAGCTTTCTTT. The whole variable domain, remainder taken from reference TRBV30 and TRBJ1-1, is SQTIHQWPATLVQPVGSPLSLECTVEGTSNPNLYWYRQAAGRGLQLLFYSVGIGQISSEVPQNLSASRPQDRQFILSSKKLLLSDSGFYLCAWSLQGNTEAFFGQGTRLTVV.

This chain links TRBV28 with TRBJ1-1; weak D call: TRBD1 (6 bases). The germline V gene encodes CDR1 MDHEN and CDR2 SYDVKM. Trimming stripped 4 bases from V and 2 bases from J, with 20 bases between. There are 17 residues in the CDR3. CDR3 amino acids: CASSSTHTRTANTEAFF. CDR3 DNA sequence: TGTGCCAGCAGTTCCACACATACTAGGACAGCCAACACTGAAGCTTTCTTT. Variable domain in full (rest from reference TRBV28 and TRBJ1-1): DVKVTQSSRYLVKRTGEKVFLECVQDMDHENMFWYRQDPGLGLRLIYFSYDVKMKEKGDIPEGYSVSREKKERFSLILESASTNQTSMYLCASSSTHTRTANTEAFFGQGTRLTVV.

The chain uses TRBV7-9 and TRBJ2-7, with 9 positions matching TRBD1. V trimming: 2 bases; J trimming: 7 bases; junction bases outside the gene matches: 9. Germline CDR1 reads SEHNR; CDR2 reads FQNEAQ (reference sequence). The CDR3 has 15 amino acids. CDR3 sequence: CASSLFPDRGREQYF. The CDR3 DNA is TGTGCCAGCAGCTTATTCCCGGACAGGGGAAGAGAGCAGTACTTC.

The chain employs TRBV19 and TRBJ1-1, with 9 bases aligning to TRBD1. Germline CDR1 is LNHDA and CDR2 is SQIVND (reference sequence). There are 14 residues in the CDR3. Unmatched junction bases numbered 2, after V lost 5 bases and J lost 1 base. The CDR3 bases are TGTGCCAGTAGTTCGGGACAGGGGAACACTGAAGCTTTCTTT. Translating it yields CASSSGQGNTEAFF.

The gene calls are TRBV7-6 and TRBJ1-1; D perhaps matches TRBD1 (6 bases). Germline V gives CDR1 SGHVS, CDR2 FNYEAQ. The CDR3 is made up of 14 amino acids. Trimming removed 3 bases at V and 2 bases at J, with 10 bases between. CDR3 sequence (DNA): TGTGCCAGCAGCTTTAACAGGGAAAACACTGAAGCTTTCTTT. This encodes CASSFNRENTEAFF. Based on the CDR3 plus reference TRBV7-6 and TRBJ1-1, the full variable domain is GAGVSQSPRYKVTKRGQDVALRCDPISGHVSLYWYRQALGQGPEFLTYFNYEAQQDKSGLPNDRFSAERPEGSISTLTIQRTEQRDSAMYRCASSFNRENTEAFFGQGTRLTVV.

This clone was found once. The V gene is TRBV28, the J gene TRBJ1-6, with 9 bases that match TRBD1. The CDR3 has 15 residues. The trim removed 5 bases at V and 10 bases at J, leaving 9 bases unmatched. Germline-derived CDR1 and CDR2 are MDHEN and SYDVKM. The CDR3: CASSAQGQGASPLHF. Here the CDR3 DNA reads TGTGCCAGCAGTGCCCAGGGACAGGGCGCCTCACCCCTCCACTTT.

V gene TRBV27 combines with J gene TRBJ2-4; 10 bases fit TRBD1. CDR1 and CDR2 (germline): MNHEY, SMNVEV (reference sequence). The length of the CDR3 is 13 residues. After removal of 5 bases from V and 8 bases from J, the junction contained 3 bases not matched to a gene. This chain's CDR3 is CASSTGQGDIQYF. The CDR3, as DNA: TGTGCCAGCAGTACTGGACAGGGGGACATTCAGTACTTC.

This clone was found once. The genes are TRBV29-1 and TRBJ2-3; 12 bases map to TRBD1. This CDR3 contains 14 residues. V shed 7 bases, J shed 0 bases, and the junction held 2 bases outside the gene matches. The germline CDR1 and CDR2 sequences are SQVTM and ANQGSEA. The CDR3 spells CSAGQGASTDTQYF. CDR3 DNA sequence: TGCAGCGCGGGACAGGGGGCTAGCACAGATACGCAGTATTTT.

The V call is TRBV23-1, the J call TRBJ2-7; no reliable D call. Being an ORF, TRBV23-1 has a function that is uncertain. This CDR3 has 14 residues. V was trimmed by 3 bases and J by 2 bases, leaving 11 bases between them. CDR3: CASSHPREAYEQYF. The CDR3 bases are TGCGCCAGCAGTCATCCCAGAGAGGCCTACGAGCAGTACTTC.

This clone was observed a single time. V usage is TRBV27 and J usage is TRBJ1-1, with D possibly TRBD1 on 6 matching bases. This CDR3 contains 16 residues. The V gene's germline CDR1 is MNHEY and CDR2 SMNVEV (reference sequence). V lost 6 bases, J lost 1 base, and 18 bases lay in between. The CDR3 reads CASRLYYRASNTEAFF. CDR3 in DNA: TGTGCCAGCAGGCTGTACTACAGGGCATCGAACACTGAAGCTTTCTTT.

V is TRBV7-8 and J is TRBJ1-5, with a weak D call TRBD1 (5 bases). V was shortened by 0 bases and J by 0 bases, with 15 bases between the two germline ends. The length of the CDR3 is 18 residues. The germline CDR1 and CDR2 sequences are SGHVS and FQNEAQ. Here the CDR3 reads CASSLAVSRAGSNQPQHF. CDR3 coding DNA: TGTGCCAGCAGCTTAGCGGTTTCCAGGGCTGGTAGCAATCAGCCCCAGCATTTT.

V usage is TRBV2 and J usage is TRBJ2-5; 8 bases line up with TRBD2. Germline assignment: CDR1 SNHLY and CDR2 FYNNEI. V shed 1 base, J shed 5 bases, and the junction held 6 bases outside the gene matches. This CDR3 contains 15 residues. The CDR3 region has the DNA TGTGCCAGCAGTGAAGACGGGGGGGCCGGTGAGACCCAGTACTTC. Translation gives CASSEDGGAGETQYF.

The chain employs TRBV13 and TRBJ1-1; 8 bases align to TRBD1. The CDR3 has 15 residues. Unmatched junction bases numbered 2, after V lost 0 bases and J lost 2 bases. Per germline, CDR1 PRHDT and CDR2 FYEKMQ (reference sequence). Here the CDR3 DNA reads TGTGCCAGCAGCTTAGGCGGACAGGGTAACACTGAAGCTTTCTTT. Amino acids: CASSLGGQGNTEAFF.

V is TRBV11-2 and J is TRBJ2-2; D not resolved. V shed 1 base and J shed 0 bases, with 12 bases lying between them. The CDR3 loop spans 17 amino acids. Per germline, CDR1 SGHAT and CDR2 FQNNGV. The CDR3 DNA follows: TGTGCCAGCAGCTTAGTACTCGCAGGTGCGAACACCGGGGAGCTGTTTTTT. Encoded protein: CASSLVLAGANTGELFF.

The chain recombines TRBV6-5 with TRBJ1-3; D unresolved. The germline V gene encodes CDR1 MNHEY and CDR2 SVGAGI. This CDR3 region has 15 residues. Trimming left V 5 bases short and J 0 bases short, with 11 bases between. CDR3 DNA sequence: TGTGCCAGCAGTACCCCCGCGGTCTCTGGAAACACCATATATTTT. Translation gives CASSTPAVSGNTIYF.

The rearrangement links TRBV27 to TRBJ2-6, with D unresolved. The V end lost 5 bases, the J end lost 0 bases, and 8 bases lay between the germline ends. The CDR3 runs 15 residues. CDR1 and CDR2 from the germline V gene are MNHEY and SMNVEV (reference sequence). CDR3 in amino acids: CASSPMSSGANVLTF. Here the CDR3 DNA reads TGTGCCAGCAGTCCAATGAGCTCTGGGGCCAACGTCCTGACTTTC.

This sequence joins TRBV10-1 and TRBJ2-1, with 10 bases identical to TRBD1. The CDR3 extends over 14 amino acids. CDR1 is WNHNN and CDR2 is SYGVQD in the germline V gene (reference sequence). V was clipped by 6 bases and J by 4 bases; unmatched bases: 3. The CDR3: CASSPGQGYNEQFF. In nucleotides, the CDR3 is TGCGCCAGCAGCCCGGGACAGGGGTACAATGAGCAGTTCTTC.

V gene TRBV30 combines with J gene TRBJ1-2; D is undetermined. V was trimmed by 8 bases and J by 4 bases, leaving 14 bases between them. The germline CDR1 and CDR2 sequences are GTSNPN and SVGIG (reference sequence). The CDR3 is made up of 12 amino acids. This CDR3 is CAVTKPRYGYTF. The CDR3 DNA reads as TGTGCCGTGACTAAGCCCCGCTATGGCTACACCTTC.

This CDR3 is CASSLRRGDSGELFF. CDR3 in DNA: TGTGCCAGCAGTCTCCGACGGGGGGATTCCGGGGAGCTGTTTTTT. V and J are TRBV27 and TRBJ2-2; 7 positions match TRBD2. Germline assignment: CDR1 MNHEY and CDR2 SMNVEV (reference sequence). The CDR3 totals 15 residues. The ends lost 5 bases at V and 6 bases at J; junction bases unmatched: 9.

CDR3 nucleotide sequence: TGTGCCAGCTCACCCGGGACAGGGGGCTTCGATTCACCCCTCCACTTT. Protein sequence: CASSPGTGGFDSPLHF. The V gene is TRBV18, the J gene TRBJ1-6; 12 nucleotides agree with TRBD1. Germline V gene sequence: CDR1 KGHSH, CDR2 LQKENI. V dropped 3 bases and J dropped 8; count of bases not matched to a gene: 5. The CDR3 is 16 amino acids.

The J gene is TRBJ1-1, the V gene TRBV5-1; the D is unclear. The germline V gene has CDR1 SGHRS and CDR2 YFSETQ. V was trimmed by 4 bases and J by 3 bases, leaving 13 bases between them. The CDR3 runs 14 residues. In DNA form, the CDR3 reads TGCGCCAGCAGCCTACGCCACAGTGACACTGAAGCTTTCTTT. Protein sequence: CASSLRHSDTEAFF.

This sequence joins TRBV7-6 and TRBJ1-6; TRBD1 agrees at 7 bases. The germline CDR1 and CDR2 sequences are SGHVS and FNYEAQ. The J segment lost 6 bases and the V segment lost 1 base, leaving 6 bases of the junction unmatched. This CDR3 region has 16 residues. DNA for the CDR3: TGTGCCAGCAGCTTAGAAGCCAGGGGGTCTAATTCACCCCTCCACTTT. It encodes CASSLEARGSNSPLHF.

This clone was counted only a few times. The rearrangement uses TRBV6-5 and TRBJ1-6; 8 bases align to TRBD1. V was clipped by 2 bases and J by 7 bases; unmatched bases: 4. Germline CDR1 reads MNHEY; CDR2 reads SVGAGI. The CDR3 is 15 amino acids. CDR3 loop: CASSYEAGGNSPLHF. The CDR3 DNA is TGTGCCAGCAGTTACGAGGCAGGGGGCAATTCACCCCTCCACTTT.